Reported below is one TCR beta chain. Other DNA sequences of this sample code for an identical CDR3. V lost 0 bases and J 4 bases, leaving 4 bases between the germline ends. The CDR3 is made up of 13 amino acids. Germline V gene lookup returns CDR1 LGHDT and CDR2 YNNKEL (reference sequence). This sample was taken from a study of control samples from healthy donors and cancer patients. Profiled with immunoSEQ multiplex PCR; TCRdb holds only in-frame clones, not every one. The sample shows about 80,000 clones, approximately 80% of them seen only once. Material: PBMCs. This chain uses TRBV3-1 (or the pseudogene TRBV3-2) with TRBJ1-5; D unclear. This sequence originates from a man in his sixties with head and neck cancer. CDR3 sequence reads: CASSQDLNQPQHF. The CDR3 DNA reads as TGTGCCAGCAGCCAAGATTTGAATCAGCCCCAGCATTTT.